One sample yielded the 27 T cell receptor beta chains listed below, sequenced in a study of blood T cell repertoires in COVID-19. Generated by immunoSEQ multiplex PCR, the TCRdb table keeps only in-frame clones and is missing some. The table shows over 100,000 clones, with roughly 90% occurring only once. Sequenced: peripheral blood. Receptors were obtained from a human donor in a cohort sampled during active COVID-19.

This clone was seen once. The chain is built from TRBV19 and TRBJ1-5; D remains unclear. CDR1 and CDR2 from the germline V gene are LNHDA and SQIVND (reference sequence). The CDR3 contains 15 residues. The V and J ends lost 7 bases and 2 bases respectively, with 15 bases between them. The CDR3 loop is CASKGEGRGNQPQHF. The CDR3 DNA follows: TGTGCCAGTAAAGGTGAGGGAAGGGGCAATCAGCCCCAGCATTTT.

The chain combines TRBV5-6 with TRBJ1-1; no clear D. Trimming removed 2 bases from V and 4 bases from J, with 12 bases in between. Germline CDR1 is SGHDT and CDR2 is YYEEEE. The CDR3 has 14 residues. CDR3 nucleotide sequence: TGTGCCAGCAGCTTATTCCCGGGGAGCACTGAAGCTTTCTTT. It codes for CASSLFPGSTEAFF.

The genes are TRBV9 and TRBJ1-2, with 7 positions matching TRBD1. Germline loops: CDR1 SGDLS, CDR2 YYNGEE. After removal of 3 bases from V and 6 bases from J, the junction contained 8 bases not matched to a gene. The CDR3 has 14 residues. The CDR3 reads CASSGLDRVNGYTF. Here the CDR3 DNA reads TGTGCCAGCAGCGGACTCGACAGGGTCAATGGCTACACCTTC.

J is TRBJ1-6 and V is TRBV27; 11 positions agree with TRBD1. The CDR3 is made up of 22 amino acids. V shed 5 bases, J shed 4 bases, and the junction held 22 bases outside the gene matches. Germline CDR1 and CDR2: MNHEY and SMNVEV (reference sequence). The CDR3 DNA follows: TGTGCCAGCAGTCCTTCCCCGGGGGAGGGACAGGGGGGAGGTTATTATAATTCACCCCTCCACTTT. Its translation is CASSPSPGEGQGGGYYNSPLHF.

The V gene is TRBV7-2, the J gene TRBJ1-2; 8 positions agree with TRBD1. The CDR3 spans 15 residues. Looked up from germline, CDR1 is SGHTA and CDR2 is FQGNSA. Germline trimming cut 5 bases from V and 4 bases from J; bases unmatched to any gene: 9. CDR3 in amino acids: CASSPSRDRFYGYTF. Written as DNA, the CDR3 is TGTGCCAGCAGCCCTAGCCGGGACAGGTTCTATGGCTACACCTTC. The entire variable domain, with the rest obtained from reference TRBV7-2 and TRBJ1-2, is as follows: GAGVSQSPSNKVTEKGKDVELRCDPISGHTALYWYRQSLGQGLEFLIYFQGNSAPDKSGLPSDRFSAERTGGSVSTLTIQRTQQEDSAVYLCASSPSRDRFYGYTFGSGTRLTVV.

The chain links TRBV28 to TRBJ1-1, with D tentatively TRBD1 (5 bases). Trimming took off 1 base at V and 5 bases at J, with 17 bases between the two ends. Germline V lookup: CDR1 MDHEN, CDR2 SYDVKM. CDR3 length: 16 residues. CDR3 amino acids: CASSLLSRPGRTEAFF. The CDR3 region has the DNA TGTGCCAGCAGTTTATTATCCCGGCCAGGGAGGACTGAAGCTTTCTTT.

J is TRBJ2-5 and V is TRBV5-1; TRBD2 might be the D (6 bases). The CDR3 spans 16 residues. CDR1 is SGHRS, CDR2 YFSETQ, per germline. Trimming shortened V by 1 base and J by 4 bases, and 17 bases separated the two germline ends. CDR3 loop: CASSLWTTAPPETQYF. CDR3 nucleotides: TGCGCCAGCAGCTTGTGGACTACAGCCCCTCCAGAGACCCAGTACTTC.

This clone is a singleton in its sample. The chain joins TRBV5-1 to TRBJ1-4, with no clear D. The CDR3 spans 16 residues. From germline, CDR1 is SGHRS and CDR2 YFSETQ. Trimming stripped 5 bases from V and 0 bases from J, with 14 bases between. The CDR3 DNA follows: TGCGCCAGCAGGGCCGCGTCGAGGGCAACTAATGAAAAACTGTTTTTT. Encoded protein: CASRAASRATNEKLFF. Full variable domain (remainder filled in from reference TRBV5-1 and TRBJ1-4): KAGVTQTPRYLIKTRGQQVTLSCSPISGHRSVSWYQQTPGQGLQFLFEYFSETQRNKGNFPGRFSGRQFSNSRSEMNVSTLELGDSALYLCASRAASRATNEKLFFGSGTQLSVL.

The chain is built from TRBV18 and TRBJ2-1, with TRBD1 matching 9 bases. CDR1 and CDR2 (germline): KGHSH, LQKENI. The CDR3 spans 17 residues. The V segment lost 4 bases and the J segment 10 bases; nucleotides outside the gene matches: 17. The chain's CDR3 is CASSRSPTGTGRAEQFF. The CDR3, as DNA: TGTGCCAGCTCACGCAGCCCCACCGGGACAGGGAGGGCCGAGCAGTTCTTC.

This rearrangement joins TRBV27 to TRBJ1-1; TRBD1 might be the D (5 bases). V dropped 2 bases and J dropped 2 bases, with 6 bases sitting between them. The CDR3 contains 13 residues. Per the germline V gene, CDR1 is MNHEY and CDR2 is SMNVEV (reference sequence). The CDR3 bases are TGTGCCAGCAGTTTAGACAGAAACACTGAAGCTTTCTTT. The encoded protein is CASSLDRNTEAFF.

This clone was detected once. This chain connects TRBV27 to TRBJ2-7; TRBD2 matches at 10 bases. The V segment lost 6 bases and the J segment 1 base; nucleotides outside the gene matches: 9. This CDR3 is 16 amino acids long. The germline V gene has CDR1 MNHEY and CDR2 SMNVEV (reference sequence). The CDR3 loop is CASRGSGGPYSYEQYF. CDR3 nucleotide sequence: TGTGCCAGCAGGGGTAGCGGGGGGCCTTATTCCTACGAGCAGTACTTC.

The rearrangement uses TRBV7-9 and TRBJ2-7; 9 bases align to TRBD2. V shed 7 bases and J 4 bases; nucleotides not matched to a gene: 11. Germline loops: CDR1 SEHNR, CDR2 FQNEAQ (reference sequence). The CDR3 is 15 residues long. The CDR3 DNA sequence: TGTGCCAGCACTTCTGAGGTAGCGGGAGCTTACGAGCAGTACTTC. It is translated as CASTSEVAGAYEQYF.

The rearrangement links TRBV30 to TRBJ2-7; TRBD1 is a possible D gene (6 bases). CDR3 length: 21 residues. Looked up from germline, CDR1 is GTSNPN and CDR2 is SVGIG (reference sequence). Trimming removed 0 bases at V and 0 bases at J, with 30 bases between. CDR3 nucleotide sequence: TGTGCCTGGAGTGTACGAAGAGATCTGGCCGGGCGAGGACAGATCTCCTACGAGCAGTACTTC. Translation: CAWSVRRDLAGRGQISYEQYF.

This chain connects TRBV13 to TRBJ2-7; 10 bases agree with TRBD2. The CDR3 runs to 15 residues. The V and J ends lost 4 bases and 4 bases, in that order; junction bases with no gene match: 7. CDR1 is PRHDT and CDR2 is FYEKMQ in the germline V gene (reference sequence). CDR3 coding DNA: TGTGCCAGCAGCTACGGACTAGCGGTACCTTACGAGCAGTACTTC. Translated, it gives CASSYGLAVPYEQYF.

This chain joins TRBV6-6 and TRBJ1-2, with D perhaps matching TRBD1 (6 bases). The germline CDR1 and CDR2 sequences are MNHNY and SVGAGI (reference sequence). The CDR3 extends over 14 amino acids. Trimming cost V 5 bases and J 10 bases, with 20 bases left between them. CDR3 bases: TGTGCCAGCAGTCGCCGGGACAACTCCGATGACTACACCTTC. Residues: CASSRRDNSDDYTF.

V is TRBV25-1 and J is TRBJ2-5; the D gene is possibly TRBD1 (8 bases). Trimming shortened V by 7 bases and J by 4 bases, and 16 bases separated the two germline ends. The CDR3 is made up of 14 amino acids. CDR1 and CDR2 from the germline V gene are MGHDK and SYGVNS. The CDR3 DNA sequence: TGTGCCAGCAATACACAGGGGGGGAGAGAGACCCAGTACTTC. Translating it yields CASNTQGGRETQYF.

CDR3 region: CAWSNSREQYF. The CDR3 coding sequence is TGTGCCTGGAGTAATTCGCGCGAGCAGTACTTC. The chain is built from TRBV30 and TRBJ2-7; D unclear. Germline CDR1 reads GTSNPN; CDR2 reads SVGIG (reference sequence). V lost 2 bases to trimming and J lost 6 bases, with 8 bases between them. The CDR3 sequence is 11 residues long.

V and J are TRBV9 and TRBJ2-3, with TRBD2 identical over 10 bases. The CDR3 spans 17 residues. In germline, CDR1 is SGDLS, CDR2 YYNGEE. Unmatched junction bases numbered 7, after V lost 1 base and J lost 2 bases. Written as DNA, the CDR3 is TGTGCCAGCAGCGTACAAGCGGGGGGGACCAACACAGATACGCAGTATTTT. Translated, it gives CASSVQAGGTNTDTQYF.

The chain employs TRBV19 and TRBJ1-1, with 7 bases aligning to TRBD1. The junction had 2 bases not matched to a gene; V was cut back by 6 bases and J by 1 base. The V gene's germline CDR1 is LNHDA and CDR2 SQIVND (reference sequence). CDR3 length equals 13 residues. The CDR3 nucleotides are TGTGCCAGTAGCCGACAGGGGAACACTGAAGCTTTCTTT. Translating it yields CASSRQGNTEAFF.

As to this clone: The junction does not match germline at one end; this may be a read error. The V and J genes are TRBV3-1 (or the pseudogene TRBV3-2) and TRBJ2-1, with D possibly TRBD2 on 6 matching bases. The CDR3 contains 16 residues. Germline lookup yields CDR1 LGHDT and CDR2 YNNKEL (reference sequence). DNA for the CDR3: TGTGCCAACAGCCAAGATAGGAGGGTCCTTGACAATGAGCAGTTCTTC. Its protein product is CANSQDRRVLDNEQFF.

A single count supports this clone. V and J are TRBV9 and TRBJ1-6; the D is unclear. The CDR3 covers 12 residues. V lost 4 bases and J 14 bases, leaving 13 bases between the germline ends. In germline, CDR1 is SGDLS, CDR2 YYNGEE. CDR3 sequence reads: CASSLGSGSLHF. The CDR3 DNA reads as TGTGCCAGCAGCCTAGGGTCGGGATCCCTCCACTTT.

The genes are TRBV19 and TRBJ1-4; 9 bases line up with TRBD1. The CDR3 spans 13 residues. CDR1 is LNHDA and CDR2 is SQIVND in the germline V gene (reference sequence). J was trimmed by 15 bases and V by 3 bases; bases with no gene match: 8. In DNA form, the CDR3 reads TGTGCCAGTAGTATGGGACAGGGCCCCAACATGTTTTTT. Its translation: CASSMGQGPNMFF.

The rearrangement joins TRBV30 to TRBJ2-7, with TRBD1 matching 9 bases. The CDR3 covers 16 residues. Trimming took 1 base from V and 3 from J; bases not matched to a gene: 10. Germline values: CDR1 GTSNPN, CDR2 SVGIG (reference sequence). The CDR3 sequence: CAWSAYTGGSYYEQYF. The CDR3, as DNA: TGTGCCTGGAGTGCCTACACAGGGGGCTCTTACTACGAGCAGTACTTC.

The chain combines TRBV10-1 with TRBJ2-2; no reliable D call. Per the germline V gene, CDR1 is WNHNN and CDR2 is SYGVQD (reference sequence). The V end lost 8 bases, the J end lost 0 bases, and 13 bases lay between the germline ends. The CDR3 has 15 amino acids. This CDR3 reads CASEIRYANTGELFF. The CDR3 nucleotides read TGCGCCAGCGAAATCAGGTACGCGAACACCGGGGAGCTGTTTTTT.

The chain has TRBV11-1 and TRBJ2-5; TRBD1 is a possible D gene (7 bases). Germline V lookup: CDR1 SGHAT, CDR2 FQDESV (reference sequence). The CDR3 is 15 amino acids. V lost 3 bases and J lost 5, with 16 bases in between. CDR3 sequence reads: CASSFRGSGGETQYF. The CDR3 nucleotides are TGTGCCAGCAGCTTTCGGGGCTCAGGGGGGGAGACCCAGTACTTC.

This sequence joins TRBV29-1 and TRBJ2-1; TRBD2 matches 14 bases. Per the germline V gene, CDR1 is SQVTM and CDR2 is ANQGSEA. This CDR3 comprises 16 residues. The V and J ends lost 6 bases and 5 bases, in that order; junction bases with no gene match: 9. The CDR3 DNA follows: TGCAGCGTCCAGACTAGCGGGAGGGGTAATAACAATGAGCAGTTCTTC. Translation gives CSVQTSGRGNNNEQFF.

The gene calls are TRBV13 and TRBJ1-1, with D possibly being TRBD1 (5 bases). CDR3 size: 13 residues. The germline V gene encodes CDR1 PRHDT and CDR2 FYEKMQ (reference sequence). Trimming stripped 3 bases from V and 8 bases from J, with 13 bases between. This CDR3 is CASSFGGRTEAFF. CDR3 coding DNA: TGTGCCAGCAGCTTCGGGGGGAGGACAGAAGCTTTCTTT.